The present TCR beta chain was sequenced within a study of shared clonotypes between healthy human individuals. The study, taken as a whole, reports: A small donor pool kept down the genetic and exposure-history diversity that was represented.

V was pared by 6 bases and J by 7 bases, with 11 bases of the junction left unmatched. Germline CDR1 MNHEY, CDR2 SMNVEV (reference sequence). The CDR3 is 18 amino acids. This table comes from immunoSEQ multiplex PCR, and its TCRdb copy is limited to in-frame clones, with some not included. The sample lists hundreds of thousands of clones, 74% occurring once. Of note for this clone: Its antigen is undetermined.

The sequence was collected from a woman aged 25 to 45 in good health. The genes are TRBV27 and TRBJ2-2; 16 nucleotides line up with TRBD2. Sequencing was carried out using memory CD4+ T cells sorted from blood. Subset reported: CD45RA-negative fraction. The CDR3 region is CASSPTGLAGGPVGELFF. The CDR3 DNA follows: TGTGCCAGCAGCCCCACGGGACTAGCGGGAGGGCCCGTCGGGGAGCTGTTTTTT.